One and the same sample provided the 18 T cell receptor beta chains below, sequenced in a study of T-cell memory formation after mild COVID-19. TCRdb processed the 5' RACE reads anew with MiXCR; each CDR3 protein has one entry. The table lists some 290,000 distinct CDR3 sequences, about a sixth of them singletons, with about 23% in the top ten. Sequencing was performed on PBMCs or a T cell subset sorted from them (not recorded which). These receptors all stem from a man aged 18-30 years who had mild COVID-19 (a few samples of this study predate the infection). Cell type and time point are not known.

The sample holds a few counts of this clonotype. CDR3 bases: TGCAGTGCTAGATCGGGGGCTAACTATGGCTACACCTTC. Protein product: CSARSGANYGYTF. V usage is TRBV20-1 and J usage is TRBJ1-2, with D possibly being TRBD1 (5 bases). V was cut by 2 bases and J by 0 bases, with 7 bases left in between. Germline V gives CDR1 DFQATT, CDR2 SNEGSKA (reference sequence). The CDR3 runs to 13 residues.

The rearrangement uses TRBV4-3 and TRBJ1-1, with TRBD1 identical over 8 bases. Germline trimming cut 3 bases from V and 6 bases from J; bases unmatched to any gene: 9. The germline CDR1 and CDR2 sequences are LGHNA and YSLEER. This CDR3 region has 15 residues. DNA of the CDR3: TGCGCCAGCAGCCACCTACAGGGACAGGCAGCTGAAGCTTTCTTT. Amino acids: CASSHLQGQAAEAFF.

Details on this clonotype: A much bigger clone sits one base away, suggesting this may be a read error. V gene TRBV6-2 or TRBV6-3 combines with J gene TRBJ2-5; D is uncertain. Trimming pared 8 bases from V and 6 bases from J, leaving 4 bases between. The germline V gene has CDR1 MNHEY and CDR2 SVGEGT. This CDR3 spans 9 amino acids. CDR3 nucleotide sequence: TGTGCCAGCGGGAAGACCCAGTACTTC. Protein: CASGKTQYF.

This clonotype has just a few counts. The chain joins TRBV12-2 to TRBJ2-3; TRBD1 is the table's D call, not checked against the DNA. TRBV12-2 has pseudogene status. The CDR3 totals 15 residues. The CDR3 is CASRPLSEITDTQYF. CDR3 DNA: TGTGCAAGTCGCCCCCTCTCTGAAATAACAGATACGCAGTATTTT.

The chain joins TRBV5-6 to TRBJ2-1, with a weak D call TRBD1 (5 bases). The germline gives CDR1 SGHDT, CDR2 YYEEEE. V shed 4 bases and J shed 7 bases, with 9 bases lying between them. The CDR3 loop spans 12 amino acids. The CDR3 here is CASSGRANEQFF. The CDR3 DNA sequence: TGTGCCAGCAGCGGCAGGGCAAATGAGCAGTTCTTC.

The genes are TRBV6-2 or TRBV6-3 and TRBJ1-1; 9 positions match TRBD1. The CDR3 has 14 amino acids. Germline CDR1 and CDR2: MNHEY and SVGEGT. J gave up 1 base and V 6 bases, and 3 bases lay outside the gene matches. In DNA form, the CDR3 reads TGTGCCAGCAGAGTGGACAGGGGGAACACTGAAGCTTTCTTT. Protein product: CASRVDRGNTEAFF.

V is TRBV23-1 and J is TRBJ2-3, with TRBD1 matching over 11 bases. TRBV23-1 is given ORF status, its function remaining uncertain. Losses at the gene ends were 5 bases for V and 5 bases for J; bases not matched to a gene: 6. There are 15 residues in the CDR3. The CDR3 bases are TGCGCCAGCAGTTGGACAGGGGGCTTTGTAGATACGCAGTATTTT. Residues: CASSWTGGFVDTQYF.

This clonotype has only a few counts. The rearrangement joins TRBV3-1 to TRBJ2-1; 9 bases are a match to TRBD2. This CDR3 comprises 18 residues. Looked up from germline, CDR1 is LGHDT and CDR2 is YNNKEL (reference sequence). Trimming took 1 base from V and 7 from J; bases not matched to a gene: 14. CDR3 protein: CASSQVPVGGGAWNEQFF. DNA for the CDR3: TGTGCCAGCAGCCAAGTCCCCGTTGGCGGGGGGGCGTGGAATGAGCAGTTCTTC.

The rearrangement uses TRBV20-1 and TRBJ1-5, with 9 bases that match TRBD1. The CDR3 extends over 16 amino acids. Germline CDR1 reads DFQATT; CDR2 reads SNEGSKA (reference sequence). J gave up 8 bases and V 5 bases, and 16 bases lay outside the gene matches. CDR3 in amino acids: CSASIAGTGSGKPQHF. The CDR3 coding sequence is TGCAGTGCTTCGATCGCCGGGACAGGGAGTGGGAAGCCCCAGCATTTT.

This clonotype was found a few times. This CDR3 reads CASSLRESTKQYF. The CDR3, as DNA: TGTGCCAGCAGCCTTCGGGAGTCTACGAAGCAGTACTTC. The chain links TRBV5-6 to TRBJ2-7, with D tentatively TRBD2 (6 bases). The CDR3 sequence is 13 residues long. The V and J ends lost 4 bases and 8 bases respectively, with 16 bases between them. CDR1 SGHDT and CDR2 YYEEEE come from the germline V gene.

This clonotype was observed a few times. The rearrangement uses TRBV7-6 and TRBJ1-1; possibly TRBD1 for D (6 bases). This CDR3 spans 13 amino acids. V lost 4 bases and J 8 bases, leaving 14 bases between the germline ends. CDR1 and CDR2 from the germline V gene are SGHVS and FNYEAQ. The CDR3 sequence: CASSSGYRVEAFF. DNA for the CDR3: TGTGCCAGCAGCTCGGGATACAGGGTGGAAGCTTTCTTT. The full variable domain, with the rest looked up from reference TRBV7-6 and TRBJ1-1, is GAGVSQSPRYKVTKRGQDVALRCDPISGHVSLYWYRQALGQGPEFLTYFNYEAQQDKSGLPNDRFSAERPEGSISTLTIQRTEQRDSAMYRCASSSGYRVEAFFGQGTRLTVV.

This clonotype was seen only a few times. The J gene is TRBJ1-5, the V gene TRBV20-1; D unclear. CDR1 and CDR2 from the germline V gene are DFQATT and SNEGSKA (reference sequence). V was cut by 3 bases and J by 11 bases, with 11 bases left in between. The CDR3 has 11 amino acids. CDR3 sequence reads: CSARFGKAQHF. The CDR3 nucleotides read TGCAGTGCTAGGTTCGGGAAAGCCCAGCATTTT.

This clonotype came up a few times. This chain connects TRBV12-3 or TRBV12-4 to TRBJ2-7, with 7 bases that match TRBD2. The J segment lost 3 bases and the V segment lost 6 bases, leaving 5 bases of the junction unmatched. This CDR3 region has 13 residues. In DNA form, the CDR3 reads TGTGCCAGCAGGAATTGGGGGGGCTACGAGCAGTACTTC. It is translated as CASRNWGGYEQYF.

The CDR3 sequence: CASSSPPGQAITGELFF. In nucleotides, the CDR3 is TGCGCCAGCAGCTCCCCACCGGGACAGGCCATCACCGGGGAGCTGTTTTTT. The rearrangement links TRBV5-1 to TRBJ2-2, with 8 bases that match TRBD1. With 3 bases clipped from V and 4 bases from J, the junction kept 11 bases outside the gene matches. In germline, CDR1 is SGHRS, CDR2 YFSETQ. The CDR3 consists of 17 residues.

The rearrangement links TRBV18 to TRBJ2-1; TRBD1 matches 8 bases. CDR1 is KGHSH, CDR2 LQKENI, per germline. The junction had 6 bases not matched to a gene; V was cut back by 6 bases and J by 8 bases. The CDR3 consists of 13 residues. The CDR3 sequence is CASSLQGAYEQFF. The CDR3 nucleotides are TGTGCCAGCTCCCTGCAGGGGGCGTATGAGCAGTTCTTC. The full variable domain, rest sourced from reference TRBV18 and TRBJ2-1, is NAGVMQNPRHLVRRRGQEARLRCSPMKGHSHVYWYRQLPEEGLKFMVYLQKENIIDESGMPKERFSAEFPKEGPSILRIQQVVRGDSAAYFCASSLQGAYEQFFGPGTRLTVL.

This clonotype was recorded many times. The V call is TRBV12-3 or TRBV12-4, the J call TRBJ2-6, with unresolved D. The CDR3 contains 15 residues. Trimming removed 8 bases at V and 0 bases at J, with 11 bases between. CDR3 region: CASCGRSSGANVLTF. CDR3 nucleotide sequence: TGTGCCAGCTGTGGCAGGAGCTCTGGGGCCAACGTCCTGACTTTC.

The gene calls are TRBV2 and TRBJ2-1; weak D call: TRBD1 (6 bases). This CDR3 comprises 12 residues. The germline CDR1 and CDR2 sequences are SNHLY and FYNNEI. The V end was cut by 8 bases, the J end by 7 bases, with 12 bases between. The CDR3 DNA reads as TGTGCCAGCCAGCAGGGGCAGAATGAGCAGTTCTTC. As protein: CASQQGQNEQFF.

This chain's CDR3 is CSARDSAKGPHEQFF. For the CDR3, the DNA is TGCAGTGCTAGAGACAGCGCCAAAGGCCCCCATGAGCAGTTCTTC. This chain joins TRBV20-1 and TRBJ2-1; D is unresolved. The germline V gene has CDR1 DFQATT and CDR2 SNEGSKA (reference sequence). The CDR3 is 15 residues long. V lost 0 bases and J 8 bases, leaving 17 bases between the germline ends.